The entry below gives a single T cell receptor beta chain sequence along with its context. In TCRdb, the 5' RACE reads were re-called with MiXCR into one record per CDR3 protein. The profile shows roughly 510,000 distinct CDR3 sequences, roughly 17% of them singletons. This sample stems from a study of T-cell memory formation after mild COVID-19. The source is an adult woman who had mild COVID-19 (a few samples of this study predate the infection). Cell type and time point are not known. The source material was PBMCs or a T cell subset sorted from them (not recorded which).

The chain's CDR3 is CAWSRGSQETQYF. For the CDR3, the DNA is TGTGCCTGGAGTCGGGGATCCCAAGAGACCCAGTACTTC. The chain links TRBV30 to TRBJ2-5; D perhaps matches TRBD2 (5 bases). Germline V gene data show CDR1 as GTSNPN and CDR2 as SVGIG (reference sequence). The CDR3 loop spans 13 amino acids. V lost 2 bases, J lost 1 base, and 8 bases lay in between.